This T cell receptor beta chain was retrieved from a study of T cells after yellow fever vaccination. The overall study: Libraries from low-cell-number fractions were prepared with the SMART-Seq v4 Ultra Low Input RNA kit.

Looked up from germline, CDR1 is MGHRA and CDR2 is YSYEKL. The germline V and J ends were trimmed by 2 bases and 4 bases, with 17 bases remaining between them. This CDR3 is 17 amino acids long. TCRdb re-called the 5' RACE reads with MiXCR, one entry per CDR3 protein. The data hold over 250,000 distinct CDR3 sequences, with about 5% observed a single time. The receptor was isolated from a man aged 18 to 29 who received the YFV17D yellow fever vaccine. The specimen was CD4+ T cells sorted from PBMCs, collected on the day of the yellow fever booster vaccination. The rearrangement joins TRBV4-1 to TRBJ1-4; unclear D gene. The CDR3: CASSQRWGGQNNEKLFF. CDR3 sequence (DNA): TGCGCCAGCAGCCAAAGATGGGGAGGTCAGAATAATGAAAAACTGTTTTTT.